This T cell receptor beta chain emerged from a study of T cells in Graves' hyperthyroidism and ophthalmopathy. Study context: Prior to any treatment, at the point of initial diagnosis, peripheral blood was collected. Overall study findings and caveats: The majority of expanded thyroid clonotypes above 0.001 also appeared in blood.

The sample holds many counts of this clonotype. Antigen unknown. Per germline, CDR1 MDHEN and CDR2 SYDVKM. The CDR3 has 12 amino acids. With 2 bases removed from V and 7 bases from J, the gap between germline ends came to 6 bases. TCR beta CDR3 regions were amplified from RNA. HTBI primers were the set used in a first-round RT-PCR of the TCR CDR3. TCRdb redid the calling of the multiplex PCR reads with MiXCR, one entry per CDR3 protein. The data hold fewer than 300,000 distinct CDR3 sequences, with over 12% observed a single time. This receptor was identified in a woman aged 45-65 years with Graves' hyperthyroidism that later progressed to Graves' ophthalmopathy. The source material was blood. This chain links TRBV28 with TRBJ1-5; D is uncertain. The CDR3 is CASSLVNQPQHF. The CDR3 bases are TGTGCCAGCAGTTTAGTGAACCAGCCCCAGCATTTT.